This TCR beta chain was observed in a study of regulatory T cells in long-lasting Graves disease. Study conclusions and caveats: No thyroid tissue was studied; the work used peripheral blood only. Persistent disease was characterized by preferential usage of TRBV28, TRBJ1-2 and TRBJ2-5.

Sequencing libraries for TCR beta were prepared with iRepertoire HTBI primers and Arm-PCR of CDR3 regions. In TCRdb, the multiplex PCR reads were re-called with MiXCR into one record per CDR3 protein. The table includes approximately 500,000 distinct CDR3 sequences, 20% to 25% detected once. This CDR3 comprises 16 residues. Germline V lookup: CDR1 MNHEY, CDR2 SVGAGI. Time point indicated: persistent/refractory GD, antithyroid drugs over 5 years with positive TRAb. From RNA extracted from PBMCs, the TCR library was made. A few counts support this clonotype. Its antigen remains unidentified. At one end, the junction sequence differs from germline, possibly due to a read error.

V is TRBV6-5 and J is TRBJ2-7; 9 positions agree with TRBD2. The receptor's source is a female donor with Graves disease. The input for sequencing was peripheral blood mononuclear cells (PBMCs), taken when the disease was refractory, from a patient treated with antithyroid drugs. In DNA form, the CDR3 reads TGTGCCAGCAGTTACCAAACGGGGCGGGAGGGCTACGAGCAGTGCTTC. This encodes CASSYQTGREGYEQCF.